The rows below give T cell receptor beta chains drawn from one sample of a study of CXCR3-negative and CXCR3-positive naive CD8 T cells. Each CDR3 protein gets one entry in TCRdb, which reprocessed the 5' RACE reads and gives no DNA. The table lists some 140,000 distinct CDR3 sequences. Sequenced material: naive CXCR3+ CD8+ T cells from blood. The source of these receptors is a human donor in good health. Some clones in this sample may be carry-over from other donors' samples. The CDR3 runs from the conserved cysteine through the conserved F or W. The order of the fields is CDR3 protein, V gene, J gene.

CDR3aa: CASSFGGAGELFF; v_gene: TRBV5-1; j_gene: TRBJ2-2
CDR3aa: CASSLPGGSDEQFF; v_gene: TRBV7-9; j_gene: TRBJ2-1
CDR3aa: CASSLDLGDYGYTF; v_gene: TRBV7-2; j_gene: TRBJ1-2
CDR3aa: CASSQVGAGVDNSPLHF; v_gene: TRBV4-3; j_gene: TRBJ1-6
CDR3aa: CASSLNWEQVPPSTDTQYF; v_gene: TRBV5-1; j_gene: TRBJ2-3
CDR3aa: CASSLKETGGYNEQFF; v_gene: TRBV7-9; j_gene: TRBJ2-1
CDR3aa: CASSYLSPNEQFF; v_gene: TRBV6-6; j_gene: TRBJ2-1
CDR3aa: CASKLAGGLSGELFF; v_gene: TRBV12-3/TRBV12-4; j_gene: TRBJ2-2
CDR3aa: CASDSGSDEQFF; v_gene: TRBV28; j_gene: TRBJ2-1
CDR3aa: CASSLGRGIEKLFF; v_gene: TRBV13; j_gene: TRBJ1-4
CDR3aa: CSARGRTSSYEQYF; v_gene: TRBV20-1; j_gene: TRBJ2-7
CDR3aa: CATSKAGRGEKLFF; v_gene: TRBV15; j_gene: TRBJ1-4
CDR3aa: CASKPGRLYEQYF; v_gene: TRBV28; j_gene: TRBJ2-7
CDR3aa: CASSRDTGELFF; v_gene: TRBV19; j_gene: TRBJ2-2
CDR3aa: CSASGSGYNEQFF; v_gene: TRBV20-1; j_gene: TRBJ2-1
CDR3aa: CASSLGGGPLSGELFF; v_gene: TRBV12-3/TRBV12-4; j_gene: TRBJ2-2
CDR3aa: CASSLEGWEQYF; v_gene: TRBV5-1; j_gene: TRBJ2-7
CDR3aa: CASSIRALNTEAFF; v_gene: TRBV5-4; j_gene: TRBJ1-1
CDR3aa: CASSYWENTGELFF; v_gene: TRBV6-2/TRBV6-3; j_gene: TRBJ2-2
CDR3aa: CASSTIAGDGFRNNEQFF; v_gene: TRBV7-9; j_gene: TRBJ2-1
CDR3aa: CASSLTVTQDYGYTF; v_gene: TRBV12-3/TRBV12-4; j_gene: TRBJ1-2
CDR3aa: CASSLPYGQGGGEQYF; v_gene: TRBV7-9; j_gene: TRBJ2-7
CDR3aa: CASGYRGGIQPQHF; v_gene: TRBV12-3/TRBV12-4; j_gene: TRBJ1-5
CDR3aa: CASSLEKAYEQYF; v_gene: TRBV5-1; j_gene: TRBJ2-7
CDR3aa: CASIRQDQDTQYF; v_gene: TRBV28; j_gene: TRBJ2-5
CDR3aa: CASSIVGESPTYEQYF; v_gene: TRBV19; j_gene: TRBJ2-7
CDR3aa: CASSRTGGYEQYF; v_gene: TRBV13; j_gene: TRBJ2-7
CDR3aa: CASSLGAETYEQYF; v_gene: TRBV5-1; j_gene: TRBJ2-7
CDR3aa: CASSLGGADNEQFF; v_gene: TRBV7-9; j_gene: TRBJ2-1
CDR3aa: CASSFGVDYEQYF; v_gene: TRBV7-6; j_gene: TRBJ2-7
CDR3aa: CSFRLAGDEQFF; v_gene: TRBV29-1; j_gene: TRBJ2-1
CDR3aa: CATSRTREGGYEQYF; v_gene: TRBV15; j_gene: TRBJ2-7
CDR3aa: CASQHLVYGGDTQYF; v_gene: TRBV6-5; j_gene: TRBJ2-3
CDR3aa: CASSPGTSGGAEQETQYF; v_gene: TRBV7-9; j_gene: TRBJ2-5
CDR3aa: CASSPTRRGYSNQPQHF; v_gene: TRBV23-1; j_gene: TRBJ1-5
CDR3aa: CASSRGDARYEQYF; v_gene: TRBV7-2; j_gene: TRBJ2-7
CDR3aa: CASSELLAEVTDTQYF; v_gene: TRBV6-1; j_gene: TRBJ2-3
CDR3aa: CASSLNGGARTDTQYF; v_gene: TRBV5-1; j_gene: TRBJ2-3
CDR3aa: CASSHKEGGRSTGELFF; v_gene: TRBV4-1; j_gene: TRBJ2-2
CDR3aa: CASRSTGQSTDTQYF; v_gene: TRBV12-3/TRBV12-4; j_gene: TRBJ2-3
CDR3aa: CASRPRTVNEQFF; v_gene: TRBV28; j_gene: TRBJ2-1
CDR3aa: CASSLVWVVGRGEAFF; v_gene: TRBV7-2; j_gene: TRBJ1-1
CDR3aa: CASSWTSGRIYEQYF; v_gene: TRBV3-1; j_gene: TRBJ2-7
CDR3aa: CASSAERGVIDEQFF; v_gene: TRBV13; j_gene: TRBJ2-1
CDR3aa: CASPDRDGEQYF; v_gene: TRBV2; j_gene: TRBJ2-7
CDR3aa: CASSPPQDLTGELFF; v_gene: TRBV18; j_gene: TRBJ2-2
CDR3aa: CASSSESGGANTGELFF; v_gene: TRBV7-8; j_gene: TRBJ2-2
CDR3aa: CGVAAGQFPHYEQYF; v_gene: TRBV29-1; j_gene: TRBJ2-7
CDR3aa: CASSLRQGVYNEQFF; v_gene: TRBV5-1; j_gene: TRBJ2-1
CDR3aa: CASSSKDRGSQYF; v_gene: TRBV7-9; j_gene: TRBJ2-3
CDR3aa: CASSTSGSYYNEQFF; v_gene: TRBV12-3/TRBV12-4; j_gene: TRBJ2-1
CDR3aa: CASSPPSRESGEQFF; v_gene: TRBV28; j_gene: TRBJ2-1
CDR3aa: CASSKGGGYGYTF; v_gene: TRBV6-6; j_gene: TRBJ1-2
CDR3aa: CASSWTGELYNEQFF; v_gene: TRBV7-2; j_gene: TRBJ2-1
CDR3aa: CASRATGTGDYEQYF; v_gene: TRBV13; j_gene: TRBJ2-7
CDR3aa: CSVVRSGELFF; v_gene: TRBV29-1; j_gene: TRBJ2-2